Listed here is a single TCR beta chain. CDR3 length equals 14 residues. The germline CDR1 and CDR2 sequences are SGHNT and YYREEE (reference sequence). The V and J ends lost 4 bases and 3 bases, in that order; junction bases with no gene match: 4. The repertoire was sequenced with immunoSEQ multiplex PCR; TCRdb's copy has only in-frame clones and lacks some. The sample lists 150,000 to 180,000 clones, 88% occurring once. The record originates from a study of T cell responses to AZD1222 COVID-19 vaccine. Sequences were derived from peripheral blood, sampled after recovery from COVID-19. The V and J genes are TRBV5-4 and TRBJ2-7; TRBD1 aligns across 10 bases. This TCR derives from an adult who had recovered from COVID-19. The CDR3 reads CASSGDRGFYEQYF. The CDR3, as DNA: TGTGCCAGCAGCGGGGACAGGGGATTCTACGAGCAGTACTTC.